This T cell receptor (beta chain) stems from a study of shared clonotypes between healthy human individuals. CDR3 length: 13 amino acids. CDR1 and CDR2 from the germline V gene are SGHRS and YFSETQ. Libraries were prepared by immunoSEQ multiplex PCR; TCRdb keeps only in-frame clonotypes and omits some of them. The table has 2,500,000 or so clones, 93% seen once; the top ten hold around 0.37%. The chain has TRBV5-1 and TRBJ2-5; D possibly corresponds to TRBD2 (6 bases). The J call may not be correct, given that the DNA end is closer to TRBJ2-7. Sample: naive CD4+ T cells from PBMCs. The sample's subset: CD45RA+ positively selected. The sequence was obtained from a man aged 18 to 30 in good health. Some clones in this sample may be carry-over from other donors' samples. The CDR3 protein is CASSLGLVSEQYF. In DNA form, the CDR3 reads TGCGCCAGCAGCTTGGGACTAGTCAGCGAGCAGTACTTC.